Below, 16 T cell receptor beta chains from the same sample are listed, as sequenced in a study of cytomegalovirus exposure and HLA in healthy donors. The study ran its PCR with 60 Vbeta and 13 Jbeta primers. TCRdb's table, derived via immunoSEQ multiplex PCR, lists solely in-frame clones and lacks some. This table has 150,000 or so clones, around 75% appearing once. Sample: PBMCs. The origin of the receptors is a male donor in good health and CMV-seronegative.

The chain links TRBV7-6 to TRBJ1-1; 10 positions agree with TRBD1. V gave up 5 bases and J gave up 4 bases; unmatched junction bases: 10. This CDR3 contains 16 residues. Germline V gives CDR1 SGHVS, CDR2 FNYEAQ. The DNA for the CDR3 is TGTGCCAGCAGCCCGAGAGGGGGGACAGGGGTCACTGAAGCTTTCTTT. Residues: CASSPRGGTGVTEAFF. The full variable domain, with the rest looked up from reference TRBV7-6 and TRBJ1-1, is GAGVSQSPRYKVTKRGQDVALRCDPISGHVSLYWYRQALGQGPEFLTYFNYEAQQDKSGLPNDRFSAERPEGSISTLTIQRTEQRDSAMYRCASSPRGGTGVTEAFFGQGTRLTVV.

The count of this clone is one. The genes are TRBV5-6 and TRBJ2-3; TRBD2 might be the D (5 bases). Per the germline V gene, CDR1 is SGHDT and CDR2 is YYEEEE. The CDR3 has 15 amino acids. Trimming took off 0 bases at V and 3 bases at J, with 11 bases between the two ends. CDR3: CASSLDTTGTDTQYF. In nucleotides, the CDR3 is TGTGCCAGCAGCTTGGATACGACGGGAACAGATACGCAGTATTTT. The full variable domain, completed using reference TRBV5-6 and TRBJ2-3, is DAGVTQSPTHLIKTRGQQVTLRCSPKSGHDTVSWYQQALGQGPQFIFQYYEEEERQRGNFPDRFSGHQFPNYSSELNVNALLLGDSALYLCASSLDTTGTDTQYFGPGTRLTVL.

The chain has TRBV5-6 and TRBJ1-6; tentatively, D is TRBD1 (6 bases). The germline gives CDR1 SGHDT, CDR2 YYEEEE. The V end was cut by 7 bases, the J end by 5 bases, with 13 bases between. The CDR3 loop spans 14 amino acids. In DNA form, the CDR3 reads TGTGCCAGCGGTTGGACAGTCAATAATTCACCCCTCCACTTT. As protein: CASGWTVNNSPLHF. Drawing the rest from reference TRBV5-6 and TRBJ1-6, the complete variable domain is DAGVTQSPTHLIKTRGQQVTLRCSPKSGHDTVSWYQQALGQGPQFIFQYYEEEERQRGNFPDRFSGHQFPNYSSELNVNALLLGDSALYLCASGWTVNNSPLHFGNGTRLTVT.

This clone showed up just a few times. The chain carries TRBV6-5 and TRBJ2-7; TRBD1 aligns across 7 bases. This CDR3 contains 14 residues. The trim removed 5 bases at V and 3 bases at J, leaving 7 bases unmatched. Germline V lookup: CDR1 MNHEY, CDR2 SVGAGI. CDR3 sequence (DNA): TGTGCCAGCAGTCCGGGCAGGGGGTACTACGAGCAGTACTTC. Amino acids: CASSPGRGYYEQYF.

The rearrangement joins TRBV7-9 to TRBJ2-3; 14 nucleotides agree with TRBD2. The CDR3 runs to 16 residues. CDR1 SEHNR and CDR2 FQNEAQ come from the germline V gene (reference sequence). V shed 5 bases, J shed 6 bases, and the junction held 7 bases outside the gene matches. The CDR3, as DNA: TGTGCCAGCAGCCGACTAGCGGGAGGGCCTCGGGATACGCAGTATTTT. Translating gives CASSRLAGGPRDTQYF.

The chain carries TRBV9 and TRBJ1-2; D gene unclear. V lost 7 bases, J lost 8 bases, and 15 bases lay in between. From germline, CDR1 is SGDLS and CDR2 YYNGEE. The CDR3 runs to 12 residues. CDR3: CASEGPAGGYTF. The CDR3 nucleotides read TGTGCCAGCGAAGGGCCCGCGGGCGGCTACACCTTC.

This clone was seen a few times. The chain carries TRBV28 and TRBJ1-2, with 9 bases matching TRBD1. V dropped 6 bases and J dropped 8; count of bases not matched to a gene: 7. Germline lookup yields CDR1 MDHEN and CDR2 SYDVKM. The CDR3 contains 13 residues. This CDR3 reads CASRLQGARGYTF. As DNA, the CDR3 is TGTGCCAGCAGACTACAGGGGGCGCGGGGCTACACCTTC.

This clone was picked up one time. The chain carries TRBV7-3 and TRBJ2-1; TRBD2 agrees at 8 bases. Germline trimming cut 1 base from V and 9 bases from J; bases unmatched to any gene: 11. CDR1 is SGHTA and CDR2 is FQGTGA in the germline V gene. The CDR3 spans 16 residues. The CDR3 loop reads CASSLRGAGELSEQFF. The CDR3 bases are TGTGCCAGCAGCTTAAGGGGAGCGGGAGAGCTTAGTGAGCAGTTCTTC. Drawing the rest from reference TRBV7-3 and TRBJ2-1, the complete variable domain is GAGVSQTPSNKVTEKGKYVELRCDPISGHTALYWYRQSLGQGPEFLIYFQGTGAADDSGLPNDRFFAVRPEGSVSTLKIQRTERGDSAVYLCASSLRGAGELSEQFFGPGTRLTVL.

This clone was seen more than once but under ten times. This may stem from a read error, because a much larger clone lies one nucleotide away. The gene calls are TRBV6-5 and TRBJ1-5; TRBD1 is a possible D gene (6 bases). The CDR3 spans 14 residues. Germline CDR1 MNHEY, CDR2 SVGAGI. In DNA form, the CDR3 reads TGTGCCAGCAGTGAAGGACAGTCCTATCAGCCCCATCATTTT. Protein product: CASSEGQSYQPHHF.

This rearrangement joins TRBV28 to TRBJ1-3; 10 bases are shared with TRBD1. Trimming took 6 bases from V and 0 from J; bases not matched to a gene: 11. CDR1 and CDR2 from the germline V gene are MDHEN and SYDVKM. The CDR3 is 18 residues long. The CDR3 nucleotides read TGTGCCAGCAGGCCCGGGACAGGGGTCCGGAGCTCTGGAAACACCATATATTTT. It is translated as CASRPGTGVRSSGNTIYF.

This rearrangement joins TRBV6-4 to TRBJ2-1; 9 nucleotides line up with TRBD2. V was clipped by 0 bases and J by 5 bases; unmatched bases: 5. Germline CDR1 MRHNA, CDR2 SNTAGT. CDR3 length: 16 residues. The CDR3 reads CASSDSQRGENNEQFF. The CDR3 DNA is TGTGCCAGCAGTGACTCACAGCGGGGGGAGAACAATGAGCAGTTCTTC.

The V call is TRBV28, the J call TRBJ2-1; TRBD2 matches 7 bases. The V segment lost 1 base and the J segment 0 bases; nucleotides outside the gene matches: 9. The V gene's germline CDR1 is MDHEN and CDR2 SYDVKM. The CDR3 has 18 amino acids. This CDR3 reads CASSLYLAELSSYNEQFF. CDR3 nucleotides: TGTGCCAGCAGTTTATATCTAGCGGAACTGAGCTCCTACAATGAGCAGTTCTTC.

This clone was counted a few times. The CDR3 coding sequence is TGTGCCAGCAGTGAATCGGGGGTCCAGCAGTTCTTC. Protein product: CASSESGVQQFF. This sequence joins TRBV2 and TRBJ2-1; weak D call: TRBD2 (6 bases). From germline, CDR1 is SNHLY and CDR2 FYNNEI. The CDR3 is 12 residues long. V shed 2 bases and J shed 11 bases, with 10 bases lying between them.

The CDR3 DNA follows: TGTGCCAGCAGTCCACCGGGACAGCCCTACGAGCAGTACTTC. As protein: CASSPPGQPYEQYF. The chain combines TRBV2 with TRBJ2-7; the match to TRBD1 covers 7 bases. This CDR3 contains 14 residues. CDR1 SNHLY and CDR2 FYNNEI come from the germline V gene. V gave up 5 bases and J gave up 2 bases; unmatched junction bases: 6.

The rearrangement links TRBV4-2 to TRBJ2-7, with TRBD2 matching over 7 bases. J gave up 1 base and V 2 bases, and 5 bases lay outside the gene matches. Looked up from germline, CDR1 is LGHNA and CDR2 is YNFKEQ. There are 15 residues in the CDR3. This chain's CDR3 is CASSQTGGGSYEQYF. The CDR3 DNA reads as TGTGCCAGCAGCCAAACGGGCGGGGGTTCCTACGAGCAGTACTTC.

The chain uses TRBV19 and TRBJ2-2; 7 positions match TRBD1. Germline V lookup: CDR1 LNHDA, CDR2 SQIVND (reference sequence). Trimming cost V 7 bases and J 1 base; bases outside gene matches: 15. There are 18 residues in the CDR3. The CDR3 nucleotides read TGTGCCAGTACCTCGCGGACAGGAGTCTTTTTGAACACCGGGGAGCTGTTTTTT. Translated: CASTSRTGVFLNTGELFF.